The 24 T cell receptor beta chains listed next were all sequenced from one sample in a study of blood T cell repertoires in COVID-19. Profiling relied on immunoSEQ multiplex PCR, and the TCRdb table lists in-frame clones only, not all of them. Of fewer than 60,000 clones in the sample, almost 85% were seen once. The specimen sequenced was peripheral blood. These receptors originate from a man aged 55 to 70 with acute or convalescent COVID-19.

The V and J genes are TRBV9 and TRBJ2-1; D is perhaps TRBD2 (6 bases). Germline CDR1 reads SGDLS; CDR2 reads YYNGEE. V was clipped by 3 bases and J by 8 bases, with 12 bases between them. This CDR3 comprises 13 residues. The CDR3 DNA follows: TGTGCCAGCAGCGAGACGTGGGGGGATGAGCAGTTCTTC. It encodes CASSETWGDEQFF.

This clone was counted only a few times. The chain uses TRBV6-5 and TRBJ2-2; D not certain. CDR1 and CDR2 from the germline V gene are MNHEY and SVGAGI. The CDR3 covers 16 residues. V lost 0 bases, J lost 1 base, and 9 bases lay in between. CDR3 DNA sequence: TGTGCCAGCAGTTACTCTGGAACAGAGAACACCGGGGAGCTGTTTTTT. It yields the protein CASSYSGTENTGELFF.

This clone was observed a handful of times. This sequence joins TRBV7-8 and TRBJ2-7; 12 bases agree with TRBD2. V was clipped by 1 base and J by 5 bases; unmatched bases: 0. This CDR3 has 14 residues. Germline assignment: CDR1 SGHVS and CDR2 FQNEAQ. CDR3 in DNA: TGTGCCAGCAGCTTAGGGACTAGCGGGGACGAGCAGTACTTC. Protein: CASSLGTSGDEQYF.

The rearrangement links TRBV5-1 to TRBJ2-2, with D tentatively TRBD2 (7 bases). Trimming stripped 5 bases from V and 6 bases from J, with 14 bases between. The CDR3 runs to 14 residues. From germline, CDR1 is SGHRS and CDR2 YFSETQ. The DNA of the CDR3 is TGCGCCAGCAGAATGAGGGGGGGACCCGGGGAGCTGTTTTTT. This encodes CASRMRGGPGELFF.

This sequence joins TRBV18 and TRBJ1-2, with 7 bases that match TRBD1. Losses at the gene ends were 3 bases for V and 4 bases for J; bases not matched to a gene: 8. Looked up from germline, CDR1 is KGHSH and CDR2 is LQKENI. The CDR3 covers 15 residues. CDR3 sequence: CASSPLDRDLYGYTF. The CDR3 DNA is TGTGCCAGCTCACCCTTAGACAGGGACCTCTATGGCTACACCTTC.

Here the CDR3 reads CATSDLGGKGLVADTQYF. CDR3 sequence (DNA): TGTGCCACCAGTGATTTGGGAGGGAAGGGGCTGGTTGCAGATACGCAGTATTTT. The chain uses TRBV24-1 and TRBJ2-3, with a tentative D call TRBD2 (6 bases). Deletions cut 0 bases from V and 4 bases from J, with 19 bases between. From germline, CDR1 is KGHDR and CDR2 SFDVKD. CDR3 length: 18 residues.

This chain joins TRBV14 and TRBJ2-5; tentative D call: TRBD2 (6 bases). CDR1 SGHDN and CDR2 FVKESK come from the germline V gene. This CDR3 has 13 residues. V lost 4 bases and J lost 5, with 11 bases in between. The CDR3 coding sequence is TGTGCCAGCAGCCCTGGGACTGGTGAGACCCAGTACTTC. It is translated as CASSPGTGETQYF.

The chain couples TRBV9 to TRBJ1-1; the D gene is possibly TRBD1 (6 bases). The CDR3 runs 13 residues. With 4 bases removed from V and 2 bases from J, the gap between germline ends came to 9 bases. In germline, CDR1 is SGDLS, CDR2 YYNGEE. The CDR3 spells CASSQGRNTEAFF. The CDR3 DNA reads TGTGCCAGCAGCCAGGGGAGAAACACTGAAGCTTTCTTT.

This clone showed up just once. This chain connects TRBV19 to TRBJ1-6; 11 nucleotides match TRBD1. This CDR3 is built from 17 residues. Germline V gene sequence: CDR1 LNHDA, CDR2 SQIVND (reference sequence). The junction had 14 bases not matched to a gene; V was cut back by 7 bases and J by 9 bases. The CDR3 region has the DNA TGTGCCAGTAATTACGGACAGGGGGCCCTCGTTGGTTCACCCCTCCACTTT. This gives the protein CASNYGQGALVGSPLHF.

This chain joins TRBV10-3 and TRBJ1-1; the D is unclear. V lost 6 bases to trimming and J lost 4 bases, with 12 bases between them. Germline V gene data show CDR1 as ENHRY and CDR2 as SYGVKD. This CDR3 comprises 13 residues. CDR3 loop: CAIRKREGTEAFF. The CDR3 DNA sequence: TGTGCCATCAGGAAGAGGGAGGGCACTGAAGCTTTCTTT.

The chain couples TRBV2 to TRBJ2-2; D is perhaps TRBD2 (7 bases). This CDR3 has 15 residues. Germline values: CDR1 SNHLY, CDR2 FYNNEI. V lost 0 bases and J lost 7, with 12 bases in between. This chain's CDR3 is CASSEAAGAGGELFF. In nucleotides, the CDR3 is TGTGCCAGCAGTGAAGCTGCGGGGGCTGGCGGGGAGCTGTTTTTT.

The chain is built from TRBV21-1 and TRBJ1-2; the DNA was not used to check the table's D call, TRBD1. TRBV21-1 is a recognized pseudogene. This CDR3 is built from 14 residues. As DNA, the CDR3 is TGTGCCAGCAGACGGGACAGGGGTAACTATGGCTACACCTTC. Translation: CASRRDRGNYGYTF.

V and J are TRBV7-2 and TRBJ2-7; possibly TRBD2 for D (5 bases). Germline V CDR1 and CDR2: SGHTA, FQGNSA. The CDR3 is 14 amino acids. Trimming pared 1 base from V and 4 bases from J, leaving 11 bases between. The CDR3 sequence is CASSLDGSIYEQYF. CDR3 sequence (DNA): TGTGCCAGCAGCTTAGATGGGAGCATATACGAGCAGTACTTC.

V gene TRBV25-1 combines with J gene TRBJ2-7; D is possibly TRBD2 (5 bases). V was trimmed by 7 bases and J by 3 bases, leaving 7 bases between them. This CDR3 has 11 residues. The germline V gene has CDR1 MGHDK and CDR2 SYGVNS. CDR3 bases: TGTGCCAGCACCGAGGGCTACGAGCAGTACTTC. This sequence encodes CASTEGYEQYF.

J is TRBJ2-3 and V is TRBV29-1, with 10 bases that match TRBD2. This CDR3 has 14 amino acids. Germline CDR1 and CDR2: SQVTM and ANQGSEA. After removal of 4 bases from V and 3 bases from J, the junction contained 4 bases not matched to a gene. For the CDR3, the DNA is TGCAGCGTTGTGGATAGCGGGGGGACAGATACGCAGTATTTT. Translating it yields CSVVDSGGTDTQYF.

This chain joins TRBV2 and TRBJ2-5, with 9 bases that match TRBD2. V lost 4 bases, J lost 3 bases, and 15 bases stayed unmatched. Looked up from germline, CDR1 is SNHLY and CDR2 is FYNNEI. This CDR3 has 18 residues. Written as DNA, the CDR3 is TGTGCCAGCAGTGGTGGGAGCGGGGGGATACTAACAAAAGAGACCCAGTACTTC. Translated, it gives CASSGGSGGILTKETQYF. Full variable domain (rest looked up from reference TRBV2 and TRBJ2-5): EPEVTQTPSHQVTQMGQEVILRCVPISNHLYFYWYRQILGQKVEFLVSFYNNEISEKSEIFDDQFSVERPDGSNFTLKIRSTKLEDSAMYFCASSGGSGGILTKETQYFGPGTRLLVL.

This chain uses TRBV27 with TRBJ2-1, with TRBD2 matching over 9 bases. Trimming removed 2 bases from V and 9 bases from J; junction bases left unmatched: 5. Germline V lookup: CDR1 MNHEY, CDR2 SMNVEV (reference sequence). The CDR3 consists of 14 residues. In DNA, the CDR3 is TGTGCCAGCAGTTTAGGCGGGGGGGCTGGTGAGCAGTTCTTC. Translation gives CASSLGGGAGEQFF.

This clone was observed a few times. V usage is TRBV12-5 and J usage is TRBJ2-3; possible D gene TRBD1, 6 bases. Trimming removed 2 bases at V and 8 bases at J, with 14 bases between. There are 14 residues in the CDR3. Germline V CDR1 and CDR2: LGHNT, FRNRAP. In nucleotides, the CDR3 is TGTGCTAGTGGTTTGTACCCGACAGGTGGTACGCAGTATTTT. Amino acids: CASGLYPTGGTQYF.

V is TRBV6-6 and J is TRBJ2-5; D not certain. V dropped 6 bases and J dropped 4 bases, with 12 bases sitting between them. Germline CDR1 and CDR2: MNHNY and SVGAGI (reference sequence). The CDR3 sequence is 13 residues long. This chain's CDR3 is CASSRGQAETQYF. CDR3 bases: TGTGCCAGCAGCCGTGGGCAGGCAGAGACCCAGTACTTC.

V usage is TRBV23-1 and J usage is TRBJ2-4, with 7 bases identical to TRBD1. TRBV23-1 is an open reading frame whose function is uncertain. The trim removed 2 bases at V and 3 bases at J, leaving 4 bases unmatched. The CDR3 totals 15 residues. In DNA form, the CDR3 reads TGCGCCAGCAGTCAAAGAACAGGGGTCAAAAACATTCAGTACTTC. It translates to CASSQRTGVKNIQYF.

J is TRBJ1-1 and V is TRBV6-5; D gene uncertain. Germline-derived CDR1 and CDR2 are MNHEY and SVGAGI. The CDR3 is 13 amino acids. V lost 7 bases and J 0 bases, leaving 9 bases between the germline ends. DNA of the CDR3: TGTGCCAGCAAGGAGACCATGAACACTGAAGCTTTCTTT. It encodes CASKETMNTEAFF.

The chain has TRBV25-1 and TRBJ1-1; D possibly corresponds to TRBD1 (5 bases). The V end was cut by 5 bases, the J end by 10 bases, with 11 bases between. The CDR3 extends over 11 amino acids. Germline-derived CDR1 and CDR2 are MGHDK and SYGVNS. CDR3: CASSRGEGAFF. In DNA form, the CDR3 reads TGTGCCAGCAGTCGAGGGGAGGGAGCTTTCTTT.

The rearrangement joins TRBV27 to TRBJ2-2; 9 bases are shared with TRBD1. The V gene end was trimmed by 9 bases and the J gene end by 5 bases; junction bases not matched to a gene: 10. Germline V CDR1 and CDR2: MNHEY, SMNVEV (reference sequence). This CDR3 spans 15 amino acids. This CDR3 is CASRHRGQWTGELFF. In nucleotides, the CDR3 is TGTGCCAGTCGCCACAGGGGGCAATGGACCGGGGAGCTGTTTTTT.

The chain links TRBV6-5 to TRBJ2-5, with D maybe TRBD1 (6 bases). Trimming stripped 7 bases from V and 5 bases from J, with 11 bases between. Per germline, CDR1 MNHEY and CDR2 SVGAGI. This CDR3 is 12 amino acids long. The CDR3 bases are TGTGCCAGCACGTCAGGGGCGGAGACCCAGTACTTC. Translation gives CASTSGAETQYF.